The 18 T cell receptor beta chains reported below all come from one sample, sequenced in a study of cytomegalovirus exposure and HLA in healthy donors. Primers: 60 Vbeta forward and 13 Jbeta reverse. Assay: immunoSEQ multiplex PCR; the TCRdb copy retains only in-frame clones and omits some. This sample yields about 150,000 clones, of which around 68% are seen a single time; 2% to 2.5% belongs to the top ten. Material: PBMCs. The receptor source for this set is a man aged 25-45 years in good health and CMV-seronegative.

The chain combines TRBV5-6 with TRBJ2-3; D may be TRBD2 (5 bases). CDR3 length: 18 residues. The ends were cut back, 0 bases at V and 6 bases at J, with 23 bases in the middle. CDR1 is SGHDT and CDR2 is YYEEEE in the germline V gene. The CDR3 nucleotides are TGTGCCAGCAGCTTGGCGGTCCTAAGGACTGACTTCAGGGATACGCAGTATTTT. Its protein is CASSLAVLRTDFRDTQYF.

V and J are TRBV5-6 and TRBJ2-7, with D maybe TRBD2 (6 bases). The CDR3 has 15 residues. The germline V and J ends were trimmed by 0 bases and 2 bases, with 12 bases remaining between them. Germline CDR1 is SGHDT and CDR2 is YYEEEE. The CDR3 bases are TGTGCCAGCAGCTTGGGCGGGACGGCTCCCTACGAGCAGTACTTC. Encoded protein: CASSLGGTAPYEQYF. The entire variable domain, with the rest obtained from reference TRBV5-6 and TRBJ2-7, is as follows: DAGVTQSPTHLIKTRGQQVTLRCSPKSGHDTVSWYQQALGQGPQFIFQYYEEEERQRGNFPDRFSGHQFPNYSSELNVNALLLGDSALYLCASSLGGTAPYEQYFGPGTRLTVT.

The chain couples TRBV29-1 to TRBJ2-2; D perhaps matches TRBD2 (6 bases). Between the trimmed V and J ends, which lost 3 bases and 4 bases, there was a span of 15 bases. Germline CDR1 reads SQVTM; CDR2 reads ANQGSEA. The CDR3 length is 15 residues. The CDR3 DNA follows: TGCAGCGTTGATTGGCGGGGCGCCGGCACCGGGGAGCTGTTTTTT. Translating it yields CSVDWRGAGTGELFF.

The chain links TRBV21-1 to TRBJ2-7; TRBD1 is the table's D call, not checked against the DNA. TRBV21-1 is shown as a pseudogene. The CDR3 is 15 amino acids. This CDR3 is CASSKALKTGSEQYF. The CDR3 DNA sequence: TGTGCCAGCAGCAAAGCGCTAAAGACAGGCTCCGAGCAGTACTTC.

The chain employs TRBV11-2 and TRBJ2-5; TRBD1 matches at 8 bases. This CDR3 comprises 14 residues. Trimming at V came to 5 bases and at J to 5 bases, leaving 7 bases not matched to a gene. Germline values: CDR1 SGHAT, CDR2 FQNNGV. CDR3 bases: TGTGCCAGCAGCCCAGGACAGGGTTCGGAGACCCAGTACTTC. Amino acids: CASSPGQGSETQYF.

This chain uses TRBV27 with TRBJ2-2, with 7 bases that match TRBD1. Germline values: CDR1 MNHEY, CDR2 SMNVEV (reference sequence). With V trimmed by 6 bases and J by 2 bases, 9 bases remained unmatched. The CDR3 contains 16 residues. The CDR3 DNA follows: TGTGCCAGCAGCCGGGACAGACTTACTAACACCGGGGAGCTGTTTTTT. Amino acids: CASSRDRLTNTGELFF.

The V and J genes are TRBV30 and TRBJ2-5, with 11 positions matching TRBD1. The J call may not be correct, given that the DNA end is closer to TRBJ2-7. The V gene's germline CDR1 is GTSNPN and CDR2 SVGIG (reference sequence). The CDR3 loop spans 15 amino acids. CDR3 coding DNA: TGTGCCTGGAGTCTAGGGGGACAGGGGGGATCCGAGCAGTACTTC. Its protein product is CAWSLGGQGGSEQYF.

V and J are TRBV19 and TRBJ2-2; D not certain. CDR3 length equals 13 residues. Looked up from germline, CDR1 is LNHDA and CDR2 is SQIVND (reference sequence). Trimming took off 6 bases at V and 2 bases at J, with 7 bases between the two ends. The CDR3 loop is CASRLRNTGELFF. The CDR3 region has the DNA TGTGCCAGTAGGCTCAGAAACACCGGGGAGCTGTTTTTT.

This clone was detected a few times. The chain is built from TRBV14 and TRBJ1-6; 7 bases agree with TRBD1. The CDR3 is 14 residues long. The ends lost 1 base at V and 9 bases at J; junction bases unmatched: 3. Germline V gene lookup returns CDR1 SGHDN and CDR2 FVKESK. CDR3 DNA: TGTGCCAGCAGCCAAGGACAGGGAAGTTCACCCCTCCACTTT. This sequence encodes CASSQGQGSSPLHF.

J is TRBJ2-3 and V is TRBV29-1, with TRBD2 identical over 13 bases. CDR3 size: 15 residues. Trimming removed 5 bases from V and 7 bases from J; junction bases left unmatched: 9. Germline V gene data show CDR1 as SQVTM and CDR2 as ANQGSEA. CDR3 loop: CSVLGTSGDTYTQYF. The DNA for the CDR3 is TGCAGCGTTCTTGGGACTAGCGGGGATACCTATACGCAGTATTTT.

V and J are TRBV7-8 and TRBJ2-5; 8 bases map to TRBD2. TRBJ2-7 explains the end of the DNA better; the J call may be wrong. The CDR3 contains 16 residues. The germline gives CDR1 SGHVS, CDR2 FQNEAQ. CDR3 protein: CASSLAIGRGGYEQYF. CDR3 nucleotide sequence: TGTGCCAGCAGCTTAGCCATCGGGAGGGGGGGCTACGAGCAGTACTTC.

This chain links TRBV28 with TRBJ1-5; TRBD1 agrees at 8 bases. Germline trimming cut 6 bases from V and 7 bases from J; bases unmatched to any gene: 8. CDR1 MDHEN and CDR2 SYDVKM come from the germline V gene. This CDR3 has 14 residues. The CDR3 here is CASRVTGGWQPQHF. In nucleotides, the CDR3 is TGTGCCAGCAGAGTTACAGGGGGATGGCAGCCCCAGCATTTT.

This clone was detected only a few times. The rearrangement joins TRBV6-6 to TRBJ2-5; TRBD1 matches at 9 bases. CDR3 size: 14 residues. V shed 4 bases and J 4 bases; nucleotides not matched to a gene: 4. Looked up from germline, CDR1 is MNHNY and CDR2 is SVGAGI (reference sequence). This CDR3 reads CASSFGQGRETQYF. The CDR3 coding sequence is TGTGCCAGCAGTTTCGGACAGGGGCGAGAGACCCAGTACTTC.

The genes are TRBV14 and TRBJ2-7; weak D call: TRBD2 (5 bases). Germline V CDR1 and CDR2: SGHDN, FVKESK. This CDR3 has 14 amino acids. Trimming removed 0 bases at V and 2 bases at J, with 8 bases between. The CDR3 DNA sequence: TGTGCCAGCAGCCAAGATACGGGAACCTACGAGCAGTACTTC. It is translated as CASSQDTGTYEQYF.

The chain has TRBV5-1 and TRBJ2-5; 9 positions match TRBD1. Germline CDR1 and CDR2: SGHRS and YFSETQ. This CDR3 region has 15 residues. The junction had 6 bases not matched to a gene; V was cut back by 4 bases and J by 2 bases. The CDR3 region has the DNA TGCGCCAGCAGCCCTGACAGGGGGACTCAAGAGACCCAGTACTTC. Translation gives CASSPDRGTQETQYF.

V and J are TRBV6-5 and TRBJ2-5; D is possibly TRBD1 (5 bases). The V gene lost 7 bases and the J gene lost 0 bases, with 12 bases spanning the gap. The CDR3 consists of 14 residues. Germline CDR1 is MNHEY and CDR2 is SVGAGI. The CDR3 coding sequence is TGTGCCAGCACCAGGGCAGGACACCAAGAGACCCAGTACTTC. Its translation is CASTRAGHQETQYF.

The J gene is TRBJ1-4, the V gene TRBV2; a possible D gene is TRBD1 (6 bases). CDR1 is SNHLY and CDR2 is FYNNEI in the germline V gene. The CDR3 loop spans 14 amino acids. Trimming removed 5 bases from V and 5 bases from J, with 12 bases in between. CDR3 sequence: CASSRTEKNEKLFF. The CDR3 DNA is TGTGCCAGCAGTAGGACAGAGAAAAATGAAAAACTGTTTTTT.

The rearrangement links TRBV4-2 to TRBJ1-2, with TRBD1 matching over 7 bases. The CDR3 runs to 13 residues. Trimming cost V 1 base and J 6 bases; bases outside gene matches: 2. From germline, CDR1 is LGHNA and CDR2 YNFKEQ. The CDR3 sequence is CASSQGQGDGYTF. Written as DNA, the CDR3 is TGTGCCAGCAGCCAAGGACAGGGAGATGGCTACACCTTC.